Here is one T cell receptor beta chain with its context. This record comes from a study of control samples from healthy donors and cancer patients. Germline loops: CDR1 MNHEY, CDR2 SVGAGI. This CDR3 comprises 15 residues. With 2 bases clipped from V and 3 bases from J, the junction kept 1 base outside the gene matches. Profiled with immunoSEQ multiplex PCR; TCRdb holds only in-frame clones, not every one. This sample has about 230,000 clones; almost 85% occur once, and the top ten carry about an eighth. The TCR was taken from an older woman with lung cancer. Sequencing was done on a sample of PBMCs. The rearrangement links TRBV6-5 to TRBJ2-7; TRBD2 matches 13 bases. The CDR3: CASSYGLAGDYEQYF. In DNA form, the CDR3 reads TGTGCCAGCAGTTACGGACTAGCGGGAGACTACGAGCAGTACTTC.